This TCR beta chain was retrieved from a study of CD8 T cells in Susac syndrome. On this clonotype itself: As yet, its antigen is unknown.

The CDR3 spans 15 residues. The ends were cut back, 7 bases at V and 0 bases at J, with 10 bases in the middle. Germline values: CDR1 MNHEY, CDR2 SMNVEV (reference sequence). Points from the study as a whole: The study conceded that its TCR sequencing and HLA analysis involved relatively few individuals.

The study used treatment-naive patients who had stable or active relapsing-remitting disease as multiple sclerosis controls. The CD8+ and CD4+ T cells were isolated magnetically using a negative isolation approach, whereas the TEMRA cells were enriched by FACS. A quantity of roughly 0.5 to 1 ug RNA underwent reverse transcription using random hexamers. Amplification of TCR beta CDR3 by immunoSEQ multiplex PCR spanned 54 Vbeta and 13 Jbeta. TCRdb reprocessed the immunoSEQ multiplex PCR reads via MiXCR and lists one record per CDR3 protein. The sample lists about 400,000 distinct CDR3 sequences; more than 80% were seen once.

V and J are TRBV27 and TRBJ2-6, with D possibly being TRBD1 (6 bases). Sequences were obtained from CD8+ T cells from PBMCs. The source of this sequence is a human donor with multiple sclerosis. The CDR3 loop is CASTWGPSGANVLTF. DNA of the CDR3: TGTGCCAGCACATGGGGGCCCTCTGGGGCCAACGTCCTGACTTTC.